In this sample, the clone carrying this TCR beta chain turned up a few times. Germline values: CDR1 SGHKS, CDR2 YYEKEE (reference sequence). The germline V and J ends were trimmed by 3 bases and 7 bases, with 19 bases remaining between them. The CDR3 sequence is 15 residues long. Library preparation (for TCRbeta) was performed with unique molecular identifiers. TCRdb independently ran MiXCR on the PCR reads; one entry per CDR3 protein. This table holds hundreds of thousands of distinct CDR3 sequences, around 13% found once. The data belong to a study of T-cell reconstitution after alpha-beta-depleted transplantation in children.

The starting material was PBMCs, obtained before TCRalphabeta/CD19-depleted stem cell transplant. V is TRBV5-5 and J is TRBJ1-2; D may be TRBD1 (6 bases). The clonotype originates from a girl between 2 and 10 years old with congenital amegakaryocytic thrombocytopenia, due to receive a stem cell transplant. The CDR3 is CASSYQFGGALGYTF. The CDR3 coding sequence is TGTGCCAGCAGCTACCAATTTGGGGGGGCGCTTGGCTACACCTTC.